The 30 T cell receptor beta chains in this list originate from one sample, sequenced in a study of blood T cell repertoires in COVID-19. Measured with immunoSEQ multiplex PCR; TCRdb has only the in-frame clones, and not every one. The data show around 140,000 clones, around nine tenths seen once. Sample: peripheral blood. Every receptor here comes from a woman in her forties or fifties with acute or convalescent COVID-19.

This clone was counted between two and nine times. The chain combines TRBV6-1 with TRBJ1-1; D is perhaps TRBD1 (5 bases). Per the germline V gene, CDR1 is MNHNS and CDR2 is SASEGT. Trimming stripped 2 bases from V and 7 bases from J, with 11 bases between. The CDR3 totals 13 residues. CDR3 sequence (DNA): TGTGCCAGCAGTGAACGACAACAGGATGAAGCTTTCTTT. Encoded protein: CASSERQQDEAFF.

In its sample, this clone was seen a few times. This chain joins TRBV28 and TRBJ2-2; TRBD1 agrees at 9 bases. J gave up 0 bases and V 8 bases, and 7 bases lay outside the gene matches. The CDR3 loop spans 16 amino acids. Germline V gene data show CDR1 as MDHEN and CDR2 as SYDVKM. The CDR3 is CASGDGDRANTGELFF. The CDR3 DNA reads TGTGCCAGCGGGGACGGGGACAGGGCGAACACCGGGGAGCTGTTTTTT.

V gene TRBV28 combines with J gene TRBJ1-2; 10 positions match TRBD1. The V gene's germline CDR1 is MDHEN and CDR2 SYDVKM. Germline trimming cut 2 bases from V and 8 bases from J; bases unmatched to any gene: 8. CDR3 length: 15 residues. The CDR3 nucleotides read TGTGCCAGCAGTTTAGGGACAGGGGCCGGGGGAGGCTACACCTTC. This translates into CASSLGTGAGGGYTF.

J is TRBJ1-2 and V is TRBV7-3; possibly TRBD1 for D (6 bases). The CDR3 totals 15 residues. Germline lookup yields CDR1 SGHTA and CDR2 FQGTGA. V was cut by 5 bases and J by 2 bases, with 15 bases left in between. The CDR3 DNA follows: TGTGCCAGCAGCCTCACAGGGTTAGGGAACTATGGCTACACCTTC. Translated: CASSLTGLGNYGYTF.

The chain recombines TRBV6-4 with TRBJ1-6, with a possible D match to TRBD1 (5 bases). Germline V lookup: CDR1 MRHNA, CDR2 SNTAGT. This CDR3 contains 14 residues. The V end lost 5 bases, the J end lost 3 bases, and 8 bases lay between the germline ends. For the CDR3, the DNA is TGTGCCAGCAGTACAGGCCGCTATAATTCACCCCTCCACTTT. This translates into CASSTGRYNSPLHF.

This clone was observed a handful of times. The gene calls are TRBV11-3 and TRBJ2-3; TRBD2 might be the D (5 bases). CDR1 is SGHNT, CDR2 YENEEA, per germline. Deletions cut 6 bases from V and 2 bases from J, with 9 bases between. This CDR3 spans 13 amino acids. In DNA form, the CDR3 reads TGTGCCAGCAGTAAGGAGGCCACAGATACGCAGTATTTT. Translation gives CASSKEATDTQYF.

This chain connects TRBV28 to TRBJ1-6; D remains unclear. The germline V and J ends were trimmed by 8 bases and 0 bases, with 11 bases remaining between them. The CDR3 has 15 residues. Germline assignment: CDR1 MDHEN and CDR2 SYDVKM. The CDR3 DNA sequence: TGTGCCAGCGGCCCAGCGAGCTCCTATAATTCACCCCTCCACTTT. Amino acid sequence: CASGPASSYNSPLHF.

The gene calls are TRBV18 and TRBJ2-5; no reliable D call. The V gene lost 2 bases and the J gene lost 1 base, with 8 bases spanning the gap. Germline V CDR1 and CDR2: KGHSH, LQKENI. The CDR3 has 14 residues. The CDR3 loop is CASSPEFPQETQYF. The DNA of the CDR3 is TGTGCCAGCTCACCAGAGTTTCCCCAAGAGACCCAGTACTTC.

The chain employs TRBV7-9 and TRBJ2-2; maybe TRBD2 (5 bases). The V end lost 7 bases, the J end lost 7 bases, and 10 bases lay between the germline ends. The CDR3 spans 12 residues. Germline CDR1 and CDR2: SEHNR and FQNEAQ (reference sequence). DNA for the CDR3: TGTGCCAGCATTAGGCGGGTCGGGGAGCTGTTTTTT. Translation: CASIRRVGELFF.

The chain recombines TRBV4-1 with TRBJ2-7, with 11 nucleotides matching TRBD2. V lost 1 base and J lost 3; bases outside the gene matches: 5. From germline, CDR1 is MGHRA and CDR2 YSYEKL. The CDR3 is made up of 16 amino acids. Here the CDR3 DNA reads TGCGCCAGCAGCCAAGGCCCACTAGCGGGAGACTACGAGCAGTACTTC. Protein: CASSQGPLAGDYEQYF.

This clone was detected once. The CDR3 nucleotides are TGTGCCAGCAGCTTAGGGGCGGCTAACTATGGCTACACCTTC. Translated: CASSLGAANYGYTF. The V and J genes are TRBV5-4 and TRBJ1-2; D perhaps matches TRBD1 (5 bases). CDR3 length: 14 residues. V was shortened by 2 bases and J by 0 bases, with 8 bases between the two germline ends. Germline V gene lookup returns CDR1 SGHNT and CDR2 YYREEE (reference sequence).

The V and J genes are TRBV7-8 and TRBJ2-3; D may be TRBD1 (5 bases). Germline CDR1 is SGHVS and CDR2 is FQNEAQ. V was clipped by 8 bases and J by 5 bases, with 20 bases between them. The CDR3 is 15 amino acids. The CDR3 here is CASVPDLGVEDTQYF. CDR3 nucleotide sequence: TGTGCCAGCGTCCCCGACCTAGGGGTAGAAGATACGCAGTATTTT.

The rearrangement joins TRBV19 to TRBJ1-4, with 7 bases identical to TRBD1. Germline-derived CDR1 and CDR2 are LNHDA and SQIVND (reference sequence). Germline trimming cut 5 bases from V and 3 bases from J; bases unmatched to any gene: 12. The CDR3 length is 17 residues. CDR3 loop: CASSSPGQSTPNEKLFF. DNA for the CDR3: TGTGCCAGTAGTTCGCCGGGACAGAGTACACCTAATGAAAAACTGTTTTTT.

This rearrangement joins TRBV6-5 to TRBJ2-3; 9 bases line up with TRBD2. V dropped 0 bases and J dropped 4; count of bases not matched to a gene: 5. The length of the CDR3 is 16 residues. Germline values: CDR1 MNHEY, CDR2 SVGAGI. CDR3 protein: CASSYSGSGSSDTQYF. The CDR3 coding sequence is TGTGCCAGCAGTTACTCGGGTAGCGGGAGCTCAGATACGCAGTATTTT.

The CDR3 loop reads CASSMIPGSYNEQFF. Here the CDR3 DNA reads TGTGCCAGTAGTATGATCCCGGGTTCCTACAATGAGCAGTTCTTC. V gene TRBV19 combines with J gene TRBJ2-1; D remains unclear. V lost 3 bases and J lost 1, with 10 bases in between. Germline V gives CDR1 LNHDA, CDR2 SQIVND (reference sequence). This CDR3 comprises 15 residues.

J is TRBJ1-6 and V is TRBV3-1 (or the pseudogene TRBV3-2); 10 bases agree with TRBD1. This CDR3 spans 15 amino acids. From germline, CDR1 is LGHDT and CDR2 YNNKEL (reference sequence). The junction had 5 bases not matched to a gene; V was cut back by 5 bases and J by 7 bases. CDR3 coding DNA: TGTGCCAGCAGCGGACAGGGGGGAGAAAATTCACCCCTCCACTTT. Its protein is CASSGQGGENSPLHF.

CDR3 nucleotides: TGTGCCAGTAGTATAAGACAGGGGGCGAGCACTGAAGCTTTCTTT. Residues: CASSIRQGASTEAFF. The chain uses TRBV19 and TRBJ1-1; 10 bases agree with TRBD1. V was pared by 2 bases and J by 4 bases, with 4 bases of the junction left unmatched. The CDR3 totals 15 residues. Germline CDR1 and CDR2: LNHDA and SQIVND (reference sequence).

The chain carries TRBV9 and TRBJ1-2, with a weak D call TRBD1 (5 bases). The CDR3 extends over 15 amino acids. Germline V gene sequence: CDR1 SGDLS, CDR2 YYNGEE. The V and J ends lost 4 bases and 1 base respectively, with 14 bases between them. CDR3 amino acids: CASSQQEGLNYGYTF. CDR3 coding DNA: TGTGCCAGCAGCCAACAGGAGGGGCTTAACTATGGCTACACCTTC.

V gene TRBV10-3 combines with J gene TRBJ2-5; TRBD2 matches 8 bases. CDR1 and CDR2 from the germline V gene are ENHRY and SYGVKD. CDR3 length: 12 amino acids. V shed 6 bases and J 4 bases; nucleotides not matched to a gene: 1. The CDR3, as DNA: TGTGCCATCAGCGGGGGGGGAGAGACCCAGTACTTC. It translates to CAISGGGETQYF.

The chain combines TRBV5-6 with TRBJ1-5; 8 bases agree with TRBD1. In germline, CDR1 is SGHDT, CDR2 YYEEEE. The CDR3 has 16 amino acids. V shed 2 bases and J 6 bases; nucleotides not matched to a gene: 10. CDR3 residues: CASSFLDRASSQPQHF. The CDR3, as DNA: TGTGCCAGCAGCTTCCTGGACAGGGCTAGTAGTCAGCCCCAGCATTTT.

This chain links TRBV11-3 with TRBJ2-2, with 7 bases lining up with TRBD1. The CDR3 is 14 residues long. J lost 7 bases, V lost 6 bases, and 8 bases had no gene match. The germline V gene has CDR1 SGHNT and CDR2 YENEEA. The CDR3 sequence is CASSPRQGIGELFF. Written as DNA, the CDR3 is TGTGCCAGCAGTCCAAGACAGGGTATCGGGGAGCTGTTTTTT.

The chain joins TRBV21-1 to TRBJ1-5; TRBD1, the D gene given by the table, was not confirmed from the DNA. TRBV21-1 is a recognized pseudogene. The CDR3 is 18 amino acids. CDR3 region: CASSVLLPTAYSNQPQHF. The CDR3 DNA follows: TGTGCCAGCAGCGTTCTACTCCCGACAGCTTATAGCAATCAGCCCCAGCATTTT.

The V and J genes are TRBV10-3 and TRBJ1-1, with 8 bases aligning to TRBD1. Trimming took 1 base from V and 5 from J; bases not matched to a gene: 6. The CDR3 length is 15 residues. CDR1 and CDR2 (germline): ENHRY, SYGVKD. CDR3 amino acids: CAISELTGGSTEAFF. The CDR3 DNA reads TGTGCCATCAGTGAGTTAACAGGGGGGAGTACTGAAGCTTTCTTT.

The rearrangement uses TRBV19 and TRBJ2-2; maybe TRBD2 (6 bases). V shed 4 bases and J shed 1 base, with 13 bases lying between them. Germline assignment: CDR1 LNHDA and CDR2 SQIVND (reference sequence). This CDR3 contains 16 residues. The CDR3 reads CASSTALAWNTGELFF. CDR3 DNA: TGTGCCAGTAGTACCGCACTAGCTTGGAACACCGGGGAGCTGTTTTTT.

CDR3 DNA sequence: TGTGCCAGCAGCTTAGGGGGGGTCTACGAGCAGTACTTC. Translation gives CASSLGGVYEQYF. The chain joins TRBV7-8 to TRBJ2-7, with D maybe TRBD2 (6 bases). Germline lookup yields CDR1 SGHVS and CDR2 FQNEAQ. The length of the CDR3 is 13 residues. Trimming removed 1 base at V and 3 bases at J, with 7 bases between.

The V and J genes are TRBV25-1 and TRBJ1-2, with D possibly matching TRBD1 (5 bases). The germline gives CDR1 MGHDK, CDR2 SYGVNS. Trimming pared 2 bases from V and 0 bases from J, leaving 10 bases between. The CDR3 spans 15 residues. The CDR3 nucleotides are TGTGCCAGCAGTGAACTGACAGTTTCTAACTATGGCTACACCTTC. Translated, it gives CASSELTVSNYGYTF.

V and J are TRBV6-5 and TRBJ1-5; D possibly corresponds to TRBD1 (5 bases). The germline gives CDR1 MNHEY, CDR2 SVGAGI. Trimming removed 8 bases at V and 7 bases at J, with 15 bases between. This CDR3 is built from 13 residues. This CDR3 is CASDMGPGQPQHF. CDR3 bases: TGTGCCAGCGATATGGGGCCTGGGCAGCCCCAGCATTTT.

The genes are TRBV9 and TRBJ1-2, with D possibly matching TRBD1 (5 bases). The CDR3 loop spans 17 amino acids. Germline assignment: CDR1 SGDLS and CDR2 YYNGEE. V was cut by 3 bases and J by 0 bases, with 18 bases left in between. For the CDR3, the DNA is TGTGCCAGCAGCGACCACCCGCATCGGGGGGCTAACTATGGCTACACCTTC. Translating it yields CASSDHPHRGANYGYTF.

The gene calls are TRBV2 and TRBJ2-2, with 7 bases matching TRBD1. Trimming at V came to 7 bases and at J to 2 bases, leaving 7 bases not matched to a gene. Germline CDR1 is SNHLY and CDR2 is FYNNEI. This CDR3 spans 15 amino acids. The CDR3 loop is CASNHPGGNTGELFF. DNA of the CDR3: TGTGCCAGCAACCACCCAGGGGGAAACACCGGGGAGCTGTTTTTT.

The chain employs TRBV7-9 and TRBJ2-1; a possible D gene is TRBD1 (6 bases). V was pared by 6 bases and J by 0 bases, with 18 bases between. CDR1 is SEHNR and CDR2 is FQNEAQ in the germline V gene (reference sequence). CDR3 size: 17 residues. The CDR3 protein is CASRPDIQGVSYNEQFF. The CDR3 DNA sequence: TGTGCCAGCAGACCGGACATACAGGGTGTCTCCTACAATGAGCAGTTCTTC.